The clone carrying this TCR beta chain has a handful of counts. Its antigen is not identified. Sequencing was performed with immunoSEQ multiplex PCR; in TCRdb, only in-frame clones are kept and a portion is missing. The sample lists roughly 200,000 clones, roughly 94% seen once, with around 1.7% in the top ten. This sample was included in a study of T cell responses to AZD1222 COVID-19 vaccine. The V gene end was trimmed by 5 bases and the J gene end by 3 bases; junction bases not matched to a gene: 10. This CDR3 contains 15 residues. Looked up from germline, CDR1 is MDHEN and CDR2 is SYDVKM. General observations from the study: With two AZD1222 doses given, Spike-specific TCR breadth and depth both rose. Vaccine-associated CD4 TCRs spanned spike, dominant at 160-218 and 743-854. Seropositive at baseline were only a handful of AZD1222 recipients. Possibly, clonal diversity was underestimated; donors were largely white British and included more females.

The clonotype comes from an adult who received the MenACWY meningococcal vaccine as a control. V is TRBV28 and J is TRBJ2-7; 7 positions agree with TRBD2. The specimen comprised peripheral blood, sampled 28 days after the second dose of the MenACWY control vaccine. The chain's CDR3 is CASSHAGTTNYEQYF. The CDR3 nucleotides read TGTGCCAGCAGTCACGCCGGGACTACCAACTACGAGCAGTACTTC.